The subject of this entry is one TCR beta chain. The data were obtained in a study of cytomegalovirus exposure and HLA in healthy donors. TCRdb's copy holds only in-frame clones and misses some; the assay was immunoSEQ multiplex PCR. The sample includes roughly 43,000 clones, around nine tenths of them seen just once. J was trimmed by 3 bases and V by 1 base; bases with no gene match: 5. The CDR3 has 17 amino acids. In germline, CDR1 is MGHRA, CDR2 YSYEKL. Sequenced material: PBMCs. This sequence was found in a man younger than 35 in good health and CMV-seronegative. V gene TRBV4-1 combines with J gene TRBJ2-7, with 14 bases that match TRBD2. The CDR3 sequence: CASSQVIGTSGSYEQYF. CDR3 DNA sequence: TGCGCCAGCAGCCAAGTGATAGGGACTAGCGGGAGCTACGAGCAGTACTTC.